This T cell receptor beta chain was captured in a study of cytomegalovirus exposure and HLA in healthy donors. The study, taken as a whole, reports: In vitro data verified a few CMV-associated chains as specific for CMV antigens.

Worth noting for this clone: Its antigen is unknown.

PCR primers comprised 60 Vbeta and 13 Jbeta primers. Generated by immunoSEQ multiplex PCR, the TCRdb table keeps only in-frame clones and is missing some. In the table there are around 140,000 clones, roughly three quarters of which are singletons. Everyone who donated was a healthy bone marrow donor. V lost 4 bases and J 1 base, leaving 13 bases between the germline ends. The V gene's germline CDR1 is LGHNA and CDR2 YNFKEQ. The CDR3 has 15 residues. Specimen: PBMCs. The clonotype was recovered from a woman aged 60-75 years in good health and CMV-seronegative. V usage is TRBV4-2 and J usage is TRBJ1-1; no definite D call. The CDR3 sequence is CASSLTQRENTEAFF. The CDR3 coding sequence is TGTGCCAGCAGCCTGACTCAGCGGGAGAACACTGAAGCTTTCTTT.